This record covers a single TCR beta chain. Its antigen is unknown. No much larger clone exists at a distance of one base, and base qualities are not known. The CDR3 regions of human TCRbeta chains were analyzed by immunosequencing. Turning to the authors' computational methods: TCRs in the repertoires were matched against a reference library of SARS-CoV-2-specific TCRs that had been generated with the MIRA antigen-specificity platform. Breadth was defined as the fraction of unique TCRs that were SARS-CoV-2-associated. Depth was defined as the fraction of total T cells that were SARS-CoV-2-associated. Each spike-specific TCR was assigned to its reactive spike region and to a CD4 or CD8 class using the MIRA data. Log10-transformed breadth and depth values were compared by one-way ANOVA with Sidak's multiple comparisons tests. This is the immuneACCESS table as TCRdb keeps it, with only in-frame sequences that have V and J called. A part of the clones is gone; compared with another copy, unresolved V genes explain less than half, and the rest is unexplained. V and J calls and clone size are given by that table; D and trimming were obtained from the DNA. The sample records 150,000 or so clones, 80% to 95% of which are singletons. The ten largest clones capture roughly 3.6% of the sample.

This specimen comes from a study of T cell responses to AZD1222 COVID-19 vaccine (dated by TCRdb to the early 2020s). As for the study more broadly: A total of about 250 trial participants underwent TCR sequencing, of whom nearly 210 had received two doses of AZD1222 and approximately 25 had received two doses of the MenACWY control vaccine. Enrollment into the trials was organized by age into subgroups of 18-55, 56-69 and 70-plus years, and those subgroups contained about 160, 30 and 59 TCR-sequenced participants, respectively. Overall study results and their limits: The vaccine-associated CD4 TCRs covered the entire spike protein, and the dominant responses fell in regions 160-218 and 743-854. No day 14 peak-response samples were available, so repertoires were characterized only after the peak T cell response. Participants were mostly white British and included more females than males, and it was suggested by the authors that clonal diversity may have been underestimated. In the small 56-69-year group, the increase in depth fell short of significance, most likely because of low power. Conclusions about previously exposed vaccinees are limited, since just six AZD1222 recipients were seropositive for SARS-CoV-2 at baseline. Reportedly, almost half of the unique spike-specific TCRs recognized epitopes lying outside the regions that are mutated in the B.1.351 and B.1.1.7 variants. A significant rise in spike-specific TCR breadth and depth was observed after two AZD1222 doses relative to day 0 and relative to MenACWY recipients.

The time point tag for this specimen amounts to: about 28 days (+/-7) after the second vaccine dose. Because spike-specific TCR depth and breadth did not differ between the two schedules, AZD1222 recipients who got a second dose at roughly 4 weeks were pooled with those who got a second dose at roughly 12 weeks. Vaccinee samples came from UK trials COV001 and COV002, including a single-blind randomized controlled phase 2/3 trial of AZD1222 (ChAdOx1 nCoV-19) in healthy adults. For TCRbeta chain sequencing, PBMC samples were collected from trial participants at day 0 and at day 28 after the second dose. Including the terminal cysteine and phenylalanine, the CDR3 comprises 14 residues. Kept here is only the CDR3 DNA, which spans 42 bases and is read in frame from base 1. Ends trimmed: V by 4 bases, J by 5 bases; bases unmatched to a gene: 5. CDR1 and CDR2 were assigned from the germline V gene as LGHNA and YSLEER.

The clonotype was recovered from an adult who received the AZD1222 COVID-19 vaccine. Sequencing was performed on peripheral blood, taken 28 days after the second AZD1222 dose. The chain employs TRBV4-3 and TRBJ2-1; TRBD1 aligns with 7 central bases. The nucleotide sequence is given as TGCGCCAGCAGCCCCGGGACAGCCAACAATGAGCAGTTCTTC. Translation gives CASSPGTANNEQFF.